What follows are 14 T cell receptor beta chains derived from one specimen sequenced in a study of Graves' ophthalmopathy and Graves' hyperthyroidism. Amplified material comprised TCR beta CDR3 regions derived from RNA transcripts. Following a first-round RT-PCR that used HTBI primers, a second-round multiplex PCR was carried out. TCRdb reprocessed the multiplex PCR reads with MiXCR, giving one entry per CDR3 protein. The sample lists about 550,000 distinct CDR3 sequences; under 45% were seen once. Sequencing used peripheral blood or thyroid tissue (not recorded which). These receptors came from an adult man with Graves' hyperthyroidism.

This clonotype was observed many times. V gene TRBV5-1 combines with J gene TRBJ2-2; D is perhaps TRBD1 (6 bases). Germline V gives CDR1 SGHRS, CDR2 YFSETQ. The CDR3 runs 17 residues. Trimming left V 1 base short and J 3 bases short, with 16 bases between. CDR3 protein: CASSLSVSGADTGELFF. CDR3 DNA sequence: TGCGCCAGCAGCTTGTCTGTGTCAGGGGCCGACACCGGGGAGCTGTTTTTT.

J is TRBJ2-7 and V is TRBV20-1; 11 nucleotides match TRBD1. The V and J ends lost 4 bases and 3 bases, in that order; junction bases with no gene match: 5. Per the germline V gene, CDR1 is DFQATT and CDR2 is SNEGSKA (reference sequence). This CDR3 contains 14 residues. The CDR3 coding sequence is TGCAGTGCTACCCGGGACAGGGGGGACTACGAGCAGTACTTC. Translation gives CSATRDRGDYEQYF.

This clonotype has only a few counts. The chain couples TRBV5-8 to TRBJ1-1; D not certain. CDR1 SGHTS and CDR2 YDEGEE come from the germline V gene. CDR3 length equals 13 residues. Trimming pared 2 bases from V and 8 bases from J, leaving 13 bases between. CDR3 coding DNA: TGTGCCAGCAGCTTTTACAGTTATCCCGAAGCTTTCTTT. Its protein product is CASSFYSYPEAFF.

The gene calls are TRBV7-9 and TRBJ2-7; D is ambiguous. The J call may be faulty, since TRBJ2-5 better matches the DNA end. This CDR3 is 14 amino acids long. From germline, CDR1 is SEHNR and CDR2 FQNEAQ (reference sequence). The CDR3 reads CASSLVDHQETQYF. CDR3 DNA: TGTGCCAGCAGCTTGGTTGACCACCAAGAGACCCAGTACTTC.

V and J are TRBV7-9 and TRBJ2-5; 7 nucleotides match TRBD1. The DNA matches TRBJ2-1 better at its end, which makes the J call doubtful. From germline, CDR1 is SEHNR and CDR2 FQNEAQ (reference sequence). The CDR3 contains 17 residues. CDR3 in amino acids: CASSMRAGTVGTDTQFF. In nucleotides, the CDR3 is TGTGCCAGCAGCATGCGCGCCGGGACAGTCGGCACAGATACGCAGTTCTTC.

The chain has TRBV12-3 or TRBV12-4 and TRBJ1-1; D perhaps matches TRBD1 (5 bases). The CDR3 has 14 amino acids. The V gene lost 8 bases and the J gene lost 5 bases, with 18 bases spanning the gap. This CDR3 reads CASSPAGQGTEAFF. Here the CDR3 DNA reads TGTGCCAGCTCACCCGCGGGGCAGGGAACTGAAGCTTTCTTT.

Comment on this clonotype: A much larger clone sits a single nucleotide away, making a read error possible. J is TRBJ2-7 and V is TRBV5-1; D gene uncertain. Germline CDR1 SGHRS, CDR2 YFSETQ. The V gene lost 4 bases and the J gene lost 0 bases, with 17 bases spanning the gap. The CDR3 spans 16 residues. The CDR3 loop reads CASSQNSSINSYEQYF. As DNA, the CDR3 is TGCGCCAGCAGCCAAAACAGTTCAATTAACTCCTACGAGCAGTACTTC.

V gene TRBV6-5 combines with J gene TRBJ2-1; D remains unclear. Trimming shortened V by 7 bases and J by 2 bases, and 15 bases separated the two germline ends. CDR1 is MNHEY, CDR2 SVGAGI, per germline. The CDR3 totals 15 residues. The CDR3 loop is CASTPTALAYNEQFF. The CDR3 nucleotides are TGTGCCAGCACCCCCACCGCGCTCGCCTACAATGAGCAGTTCTTC.

The V and J genes are TRBV20-1 and TRBJ1-2; D remains unclear. This CDR3 is 12 amino acids long. From germline, CDR1 is DFQATT and CDR2 SNEGSKA (reference sequence). Trimming removed 1 base from V and 5 bases from J, with 8 bases in between. The CDR3 reads CSARAGEYGYTF. In DNA form, the CDR3 reads TGCAGTGCTAGAGCAGGAGAATATGGCTACACCTTC.

This chain connects TRBV20-1 to TRBJ1-5; 9 nucleotides line up with TRBD1. V lost 3 bases to trimming and J lost 11 bases; unmatched junction nucleotides: 8. The CDR3 is made up of 13 amino acids. Germline V gene data show CDR1 as DFQATT and CDR2 as SNEGSKA (reference sequence). Here the CDR3 DNA reads TGCAGTGCTAGGACAGGGGGGTCCGGGACCCAGCATTTT. Amino acid sequence: CSARTGGSGTQHF.

The rearrangement uses TRBV2 and TRBJ2-7; tentatively, D is TRBD1 (6 bases). The tail of the sequence fits TRBJ2-1 better, so the J call may be wrong. From germline, CDR1 is SNHLY and CDR2 FYNNEI. The CDR3 runs 16 residues. The CDR3 sequence: CASSERDKGPYNEQFF. In DNA, the CDR3 is TGTGCCAGCAGTGAAAGGGACAAGGGTCCTTACAATGAGCAGTTCTTC.

A note on this clonotype: A much larger clone is a single base away; this may be a read error. For the CDR3, the DNA is TGCAGTGCTAGAGGTAGGAGGTCGCAGGAAGACACTGAAGCTTTCTTT. Encoded protein: CSARGRRSQEDTEAFF. This chain joins TRBV20-1 and TRBJ1-1; D unresolved. The CDR3 loop spans 16 amino acids. V shed 1 base and J shed 3 bases, with 18 bases lying between them. CDR1 is DFQATT, CDR2 SNEGSKA, per germline (reference sequence).

The gene calls are TRBV10-2 and TRBJ2-3, with 8 bases matching TRBD2. J gave up 5 bases and V 4 bases, and 8 bases lay outside the gene matches. The CDR3 has 15 amino acids. The germline V gene encodes CDR1 WSHSY and CDR2 SAAADI. Written as DNA, the CDR3 is TGCGCCAGCAGTGTGATTAGCGGGGACGGAGATACGCAGTATTTT. Its protein is CASSVISGDGDTQYF.

The chain recombines TRBV20-1 with TRBJ2-7, with D possibly being TRBD2 (5 bases). The CDR3 is 10 amino acids. V dropped 4 bases and J dropped 10 bases, with 11 bases sitting between them. Germline V gene lookup returns CDR1 DFQATT and CDR2 SNEGSKA (reference sequence). CDR3 sequence: CSAKVGEQYF. For the CDR3, the DNA is TGCAGTGCTAAGGTGGGAGAACAGTACTTC.